These 32 T cell receptor beta chains came from one sample sequenced in a study of spatial heterogeneity in lung cancer. The study's findings and limits: Expanded intratumoral alpha and beta TCR counts tracked tumor mutation counts.

Time point given: sample taken at primary tumor resection. Their cognate antigens are unknown. TCRdb ran MiXCR on the 5' RACE reads and lists one entry per CDR3 protein. This sample has thousands of distinct CDR3 sequences, with about 8% found just once. Source: lung tumor tissue, taken at surgery. Receptors were obtained from a male donor with early-stage non-small cell lung cancer.

This clonotype ranks as medium-sized. A library made for alpha chains picked up this beta chain off target, so its size means little. The CDR3 sequence: CASSPRRFAGGNNEQFF. The DNA of the CDR3 is TGTGCCAGCAGCCCCCGACGTTTTGCGGGAGGAAACAATGAGCAGTTCTTC. J is TRBJ2-1 and V is TRBV7-9; 8 nucleotides match TRBD2. The CDR3 loop spans 17 amino acids. Looked up from germline, CDR1 is SEHNR and CDR2 is FQNEAQ (reference sequence). J was trimmed by 5 bases and V by 5 bases; bases with no gene match: 14.

This clonotype was seen at least ten times. The library was prepared for alpha chains; this beta chain is a stray read, so its frequency means little. The chain has TRBV4-1 and TRBJ2-3; either TRBD1 or TRBD2 may supply D (5 bases each). Trimming stripped 0 bases from V and 0 bases from J, with 13 bases between. The CDR3 contains 17 residues. Germline V gene lookup returns CDR1 MGHRA and CDR2 YSYEKL. DNA for the CDR3: TGCGCCAGCAGCCAAGATGGGGCGGGCAGTAGCACAGATACGCAGTATTTT. Translating it yields CASSQDGAGSSTDTQYF.

This clonotype came up many times. With the library built for alpha chains, this beta chain is off target and its frequency is not meaningful. This chain's CDR3 is CASSLRVQGTGELFF. The CDR3 region has the DNA TGCGCCAGCAGCTTGAGGGTACAGGGCACCGGGGAGCTGTTTTTT. The chain is built from TRBV5-1 and TRBJ2-2; a weak D match, TRBD1 (6 bases). V was trimmed by 1 base and J by 4 bases, leaving 11 bases between them. CDR3 length equals 15 residues. Germline CDR1 is SGHRS and CDR2 is YFSETQ. Using reference TRBV5-1 and TRBJ2-2 for the parts outside the CDR3, the full variable domain is KAGVTQTPRYLIKTRGQQVTLSCSPISGHRSVSWYQQTPGQGLQFLFEYFSETQRNKGNFPGRFSGRQFSNSRSEMNVSTLELGDSALYLCASSLRVQGTGELFFGEGSRLTVL.

This clonotype was recorded many times. This beta chain is a stray sequence in a library constructed for alpha chains; its clone size is not meaningful. J is TRBJ2-5 and V is TRBV5-1, with D unresolved. Germline CDR1 is SGHRS and CDR2 is YFSETQ. V lost 4 bases and J lost 3, with 10 bases in between. The CDR3 runs to 13 residues. The CDR3 sequence is CASSPRHEETQYF. CDR3 in DNA: TGCGCCAGCAGCCCCCGACACGAAGAGACCCAGTACTTC. Using reference TRBV5-1 and TRBJ2-5 for the parts outside the CDR3, the full variable domain is KAGVTQTPRYLIKTRGQQVTLSCSPISGHRSVSWYQQTPGQGLQFLFEYFSETQRNKGNFPGRFSGRQFSNSRSEMNVSTLELGDSALYLCASSPRHEETQYFGPGTRLLVL.

This clonotype is termed medium-sized. This beta chain represents an off-target read in a library built for alpha chains; its size is of limited meaning. The CDR3 is CSARDRLNSGANVLTF. DNA of the CDR3: TGCAGTGCTAGAGACCGTCTGAACTCTGGGGCCAACGTCCTGACTTTC. The rearrangement links TRBV20-1 to TRBJ2-6, with unresolved D. Germline V gene sequence: CDR1 DFQATT, CDR2 SNEGSKA (reference sequence). The V gene lost 0 bases and the J gene lost 0 bases, with 9 bases spanning the gap. The CDR3 is made up of 16 amino acids.

By frequency in the sample, this clonotype is medium-sized. For a library built for alpha chains, this beta chain is a stray read; little rests on its size. The chain couples TRBV7-9 to TRBJ2-7; the D gene is possibly TRBD2 (5 bases). V was trimmed by 0 bases and J by 2 bases, leaving 11 bases between them. Germline V CDR1 and CDR2: SEHNR, FQNEAQ (reference sequence). This CDR3 is built from 15 residues. The CDR3: CASSLALAETYEQYF. The DNA of the CDR3 is TGTGCCAGCAGCTTAGCTCTAGCTGAAACCTACGAGCAGTACTTC.

This clonotype was seen repeatedly, ten times or more. With the library built for alpha chains, this beta chain is off target and its frequency is not meaningful. The rearrangement uses TRBV18 and TRBJ1-2; TRBD1 matches 8 bases. The germline V gene encodes CDR1 KGHSH and CDR2 LQKENI. The CDR3 consists of 16 residues. With V trimmed by 3 bases and J by 5 bases, 11 bases remained unmatched. CDR3 coding DNA: TGTGCCAGCTCACCGACAGGGGCGCCTGAAGGATATGGCTACACCTTC. It is translated as CASSPTGAPEGYGYTF.

As for this clonotype: This beta chain is a stray read from a library made for alpha chains; its abundance is not meaningful. The chain joins TRBV18 to TRBJ1-2; TRBD1 matches 9 bases. The CDR3 extends over 15 amino acids. Germline-derived CDR1 and CDR2 are KGHSH and LQKENI. Unmatched junction bases numbered 3, after V lost 1 base and J lost 3 bases. CDR3 bases: TGTGCCAGCTCACCACGAACAGGGGGCGACTATGGCTACACCTTC. Protein product: CASSPRTGGDYGYTF.

By sample fraction, this clonotype is medium-sized. Found in a library prepared for alpha chains, this beta chain is an off-target read, and its abundance has little meaning. V and J are TRBV6-5 and TRBJ1-2; D call uncertain. Trimming stripped 0 bases from V and 1 base from J, with 6 bases between. CDR1 MNHEY and CDR2 SVGAGI come from the germline V gene. This CDR3 spans 14 amino acids. This CDR3 is CASSYSNLNYGYTF. CDR3 DNA: TGTGCCAGCAGTTACTCGAACCTTAACTATGGCTACACCTTC.

This clonotype has more than one count but fewer than ten. Little can be read into the size of this beta chain, an off-target read in a library designed for alpha chains. V gene TRBV7-2 combines with J gene TRBJ2-7; TRBD2 aligns across 12 bases. CDR1 and CDR2 from the germline V gene are SGHTA and FQGNSA. V lost 1 base to trimming and J lost 1 base; unmatched junction nucleotides: 2. This CDR3 has 16 residues. The CDR3 bases are TGTGCCAGCAGCTTAGGACTAGCGGGAGTATCCTACGAGCAGTACTTC. Encoded protein: CASSLGLAGVSYEQYF.

In this sample, this clonotype turned up many times. In a library made to pick up alpha chains, this beta chain is a stray read with a size that means little. The V gene is TRBV20-1, the J gene TRBJ2-7; possibly TRBD2 for D (6 bases). Trimming left V 3 bases short and J 0 bases short, with 15 bases between. This CDR3 contains 15 residues. CDR1 is DFQATT and CDR2 is SNEGSKA in the germline V gene (reference sequence). CDR3 in amino acids: CSASRSGVSSYEQYF. The CDR3 coding sequence is TGCAGTGCTAGCCGTAGCGGAGTGAGCTCCTACGAGCAGTACTTC.

In this sample, this clonotype turned up a few times. This beta chain is off target for a library built for alpha chains, so its abundance means little. V gene TRBV19 combines with J gene TRBJ2-7, with 10 bases fitting TRBD1. J was trimmed by 3 bases and V by 4 bases; bases with no gene match: 3. In germline, CDR1 is LNHDA, CDR2 SQIVND (reference sequence). CDR3 size: 14 residues. DNA of the CDR3: TGTGCCAGTAGTAGCCGGGACAGGGGCTACGAGCAGTACTTC. Translating it yields CASSSRDRGYEQYF.

By sample fraction, this clonotype is medium-sized. This beta chain is an off-target read within a library intended for alpha chains, so its frequency means little. The rearrangement links TRBV5-6 to TRBJ2-5; D gene unclear. Germline V gene sequence: CDR1 SGHDT, CDR2 YYEEEE. The CDR3 runs 14 residues. Deletions cut 4 bases from V and 1 base from J, with 11 bases between. CDR3 sequence: CASSLLDPQETQYF. The DNA of the CDR3 is TGTGCCAGCAGCCTGCTTGACCCCCAAGAGACCCAGTACTTC.

In its sample, this clonotype is medium-sized (0.01 to 0.1%). This beta chain is an unintended read in a library built for alpha chains; its size means little. The chain has TRBV11-2 and TRBJ1-5, with D possibly TRBD1 on 5 matching bases. Trimming removed 2 bases at V and 1 base at J, with 9 bases between. There are 15 residues in the CDR3. Germline values: CDR1 SGHAT, CDR2 FQNNGV. This chain's CDR3 is CASSLRGDSNQPQHF. As DNA, the CDR3 is TGTGCCAGCAGCTTACGGGGGGACAGCAATCAGCCCCAGCATTTT. Based on the CDR3 plus reference TRBV11-2 and TRBJ1-5, the full variable domain is EAGVAQSPRYKIIEKRQSVAFWCNPISGHATLYWYQQILGQGPKLLIQFQNNGVVDDSQLPKDRFSAERLKGVDSTLKIQPAKLEDSAVYLCASSLRGDSNQPQHFGDGTRLSIL.

In its sample, this clonotype is medium-sized (0.01 to 0.1%). As an off-target read in a library built for alpha chains, this beta chain has a frequency of little significance. The V and J genes are TRBV6-6 and TRBJ2-2, with 9 positions matching TRBD1. Germline loops: CDR1 MNHNY, CDR2 SVGAGI (reference sequence). The CDR3 consists of 17 residues. The junction had 5 bases not matched to a gene; V was cut back by 0 bases and J by 3 bases. The CDR3 loop reads CASSYSQGAADTGELFF. CDR3 nucleotides: TGTGCCAGCAGTTACTCACAGGGGGCGGCGGACACCGGGGAGCTGTTTTTT.

By its share, this clonotype is medium-sized. As an off-target read in a library built for alpha chains, this beta chain has a frequency of little significance. Here the CDR3 reads CASSYLSGTYEQYF. Written as DNA, the CDR3 is TGTGCCAGCAGTTACTTATCGGGAACCTACGAGCAGTACTTC. This rearrangement joins TRBV6-6 to TRBJ2-7, with D possibly being TRBD2 (5 bases). CDR3 length: 14 residues. Trimming removed 1 base from V and 2 bases from J, with 9 bases in between. Germline assignment: CDR1 MNHNY and CDR2 SVGAGI (reference sequence).

This clonotype was seen a handful of times. This beta chain represents an off-target read in a library built for alpha chains; its size is of limited meaning. The CDR3 sequence is CASSLKDRGETQYF. The CDR3, as DNA: TGTGCCAGCAGCCTGAAGGACAGGGGAGAGACCCAGTACTTC. This chain connects TRBV4-2 to TRBJ2-5; 9 nucleotides agree with TRBD1. The V gene end was trimmed by 4 bases and the J gene end by 4 bases; junction bases not matched to a gene: 4. Germline values: CDR1 LGHNA, CDR2 YNFKEQ. This CDR3 spans 14 amino acids.

Many counts were recorded for this clonotype. This beta chain lies outside the target of a library built for alpha chains; its clone size means little. The genes are TRBV7-2 and TRBJ2-3; 10 nucleotides agree with TRBD2. The CDR3 has 18 amino acids. From germline, CDR1 is SGHTA and CDR2 FQGNSA. Trimming at V came to 1 base and at J to 6 bases, leaving 13 bases not matched to a gene. As DNA, the CDR3 is TGTGCCAGCAGCTTAGAATATCTAGCGGGAGCCATACCCGATACGCAGTATTTT. Amino acids: CASSLEYLAGAIPDTQYF.

This clonotype was counted ten times or more. For a library built for alpha chains, this beta chain is a stray read; little rests on its size. The chain carries TRBV18 and TRBJ2-7; D not certain. CDR1 KGHSH and CDR2 LQKENI come from the germline V gene. This CDR3 region has 12 residues. V was pared by 2 bases and J by 1 base, with 3 bases between. In DNA form, the CDR3 reads TGTGCCAGCTCACCAGGATCCTACGAGCAGTACTTC. It translates to CASSPGSYEQYF. Combining the CDR3 with reference TRBV18 and TRBJ2-7 gives the whole variable domain NAGVMQNPRHLVRRRGQEARLRCSPMKGHSHVYWYRQLPEEGLKFMVYLQKENIIDESGMPKERFSAEFPKEGPSILRIQQVVRGDSAAYFCASSPGSYEQYFGPGTRLTVT.

This clonotype counts as medium-sized. This beta chain turned up in a library designed for alpha chains; as an off-target read, its abundance says little. V gene TRBV20-1 combines with J gene TRBJ1-1; 8 bases are a match to TRBD1. CDR1 is DFQATT, CDR2 SNEGSKA, per germline (reference sequence). V trimming: 6 bases; J trimming: 1 base; junction bases outside the gene matches: 10. This CDR3 contains 15 residues. The CDR3 protein is CSAFGTGWGNTEAFF. The DNA for the CDR3 is TGCAGTGCGTTCGGGACAGGCTGGGGGAACACTGAAGCTTTCTTT.

This clonotype was detected many times. This beta chain appears as a stray read in a library generated for alpha chains; its size is not informative. The chain joins TRBV19 to TRBJ1-5; D gene ambiguous. Germline V gene lookup returns CDR1 LNHDA and CDR2 SQIVND (reference sequence). The CDR3 contains 12 residues. Trimming cost V 5 bases and J 6 bases, with 8 bases left between them. The CDR3 region has the DNA TGTGCCAGTAGTCCGTCAATTCAGCCCCAGCATTTT. As protein: CASSPSIQPQHF.

By sample fraction, this clonotype is medium-sized (0.01 to 0.1%). This beta chain is off target for a library built for alpha chains, so its abundance means little. The chain joins TRBV5-1 to TRBJ1-4; 7 bases match TRBD1. Per germline, CDR1 SGHRS and CDR2 YFSETQ. The V gene end was trimmed by 4 bases and the J gene end by 3 bases; junction bases not matched to a gene: 6. This CDR3 spans 15 amino acids. The CDR3 bases are TGCGCCAGCAGCCCGCCCGGGACAGCTAATGAAAAACTGTTTTTT. Its protein product is CASSPPGTANEKLFF.

This clonotype showed up many times. Because this beta chain is a stray read in a library intended to capture alpha chains, its abundance should not be given much weight. The chain carries TRBV28 and TRBJ2-3, with 8 bases identical to TRBD2. Germline CDR1 is MDHEN and CDR2 is SYDVKM. The length of the CDR3 is 15 residues. The J segment lost 3 bases and the V segment lost 11 bases, leaving 13 bases of the junction unmatched. Here the CDR3 DNA reads TGTGCCCACACCCAGGCGGGAGGTGAGACAGATACGCAGTATTTT. This codes for CAHTQAGGETDTQYF. Based on the CDR3 plus reference TRBV28 and TRBJ2-3, the full variable domain is DVKVTQSSRYLVKRTGEKVFLECVQDMDHENMFWYRQDPGLGLRLIYFSYDVKMKEKGDIPEGYSVSREKKERFSLILESASTNQTSMYLCAHTQAGGETDTQYFGPGTRLTVL.

Ten or more counts support this clonotype. Because the library targeted alpha chains, this beta chain is an off-target read whose size means little. V gene TRBV5-6 combines with J gene TRBJ1-5; D gene ambiguous. The germline CDR1 and CDR2 sequences are SGHDT and YYEEEE. CDR3 length: 15 residues. V lost 0 bases and J 1 base, leaving 8 bases between the germline ends. The CDR3 nucleotides read TGTGCCAGCAGCTTGGGTCCTTTAAGCAATCAGCCCCAGCATTTT. Translation gives CASSLGPLSNQPQHF.

In its sample, this clonotype is medium-sized. A library made for alpha chains picked up this beta chain off target, so its size means little. V and J are TRBV15 and TRBJ2-1; possibly TRBD2 for D (6 bases). The CDR3 loop spans 16 amino acids. The V end was cut by 0 bases, the J end by 7 bases, with 16 bases between. Germline CDR1 reads LNHNV; CDR2 reads YYDKDF (reference sequence). This CDR3 reads CATSRDPPGVGNEQFF. The CDR3 coding sequence is TGTGCCACCAGCAGAGATCCTCCGGGAGTCGGGAATGAGCAGTTCTTC.

This clonotype was counted many times. This beta chain represents an off-target read in a library built for alpha chains; its size is of limited meaning. This chain connects TRBV7-2 to TRBJ2-2; D is unresolved. V was pared by 2 bases and J by 6 bases, with 10 bases between. From germline, CDR1 is SGHTA and CDR2 FQGNSA. The CDR3 is 14 residues long. The CDR3 DNA reads as TGTGCCAGCAGCTTACAGACAACCTCCGGGGAGCTGTTTTTT. It codes for CASSLQTTSGELFF. The full variable domain, in which reference TRBV7-2 and TRBJ2-2 provide the parts outside the CDR3, is GAGVSQSPSNKVTEKGKDVELRCDPISGHTALYWYRQSLGQGLEFLIYFQGNSAPDKSGLPSDRFSAERTGGSVSTLTIQRTQQEDSAVYLCASSLQTTSGELFFGEGSRLTVL.

In this sample, this clonotype turned up many times. A library made for alpha chains picked up this beta chain off target, so its size means little. V is TRBV4-1 and J is TRBJ1-3; D is uncertain. The CDR3 extends over 11 amino acids. The V gene lost 1 base and the J gene lost 5 bases, with 0 bases spanning the gap. Germline assignment: CDR1 MGHRA and CDR2 YSYEKL. The CDR3 DNA reads TGCGCCAGCAGCCAAGGAAACACCATATATTTT. It is translated as CASSQGNTIYF.

This clonotype was recorded many times. A library made for alpha chains picked up this beta chain off target, so its size means little. V is TRBV7-2 and J is TRBJ1-5, with 11 nucleotides matching TRBD1. The CDR3 is made up of 15 amino acids. The V and J ends lost 5 bases and 6 bases, in that order; junction bases with no gene match: 6. Germline CDR1 SGHTA, CDR2 FQGNSA. DNA for the CDR3: TGTGCCAGCAGCAACCGGGACAGGGGGATTCAGCCCCAGCATTTT. It is translated as CASSNRDRGIQPQHF.

This clonotype was seen once. A library prepared for alpha chains yielded this beta chain as an off-target read; its size is of little meaning. V and J are TRBV10-3 and TRBJ2-2, with a possible D match to TRBD2 (5 bases). V gave up 4 bases and J gave up 7 bases, with 7 bases separating them. Germline assignment: CDR1 ENHRY and CDR2 SYGVKD. This CDR3 is built from 12 residues. The CDR3 sequence: CAISVGDGELFF. The CDR3 coding sequence is TGTGCCATCAGTGTCGGGGACGGGGAGCTGTTTTTT.

This clonotype was seen repeatedly, ten times or more. The library was prepared for alpha chains; this beta chain is a stray read, so its frequency means little. This chain uses TRBV6-5 with TRBJ1-2; 7 bases map to TRBD1. This CDR3 has 16 amino acids. Unmatched junction bases numbered 14, after V lost 5 bases and J lost 5 bases. Germline V gene data show CDR1 as MNHEY and CDR2 as SVGAGI. The CDR3 here is CASSTGTAIKVYGYTF. As DNA, the CDR3 is TGTGCCAGCAGTACTGGGACAGCCATCAAGGTGTATGGCTACACCTTC.

By proportion, this clonotype is medium-sized. As an off-target read in a library built for alpha chains, this beta chain has a frequency of little significance. This chain joins TRBV29-1 and TRBJ2-5; tentative D call: TRBD2 (6 bases). Germline V gene data show CDR1 as SQVTM and CDR2 as ANQGSEA. The CDR3 is 13 residues long. Deletions cut 6 bases from V and 5 bases from J, with 16 bases between. The CDR3 reads CSVSSGVTETQYF. The CDR3 nucleotides are TGCAGCGTATCATCGGGAGTCACCGAGACCCAGTACTTC.

This clonotype rates as medium-sized. In a library made to pick up alpha chains, this beta chain is a stray read with a size that means little. The rearrangement links TRBV30 to TRBJ2-5; D is ambiguous. The CDR3 is 13 residues long. Germline V lookup: CDR1 GTSNPN, CDR2 SVGIG (reference sequence). The V end was cut by 0 bases, the J end by 2 bases, with 7 bases between. The CDR3 DNA reads TGTGCCTGGAGTGTAAACAGACAAGAGACCCAGTACTTC. This codes for CAWSVNRQETQYF.